This TCR beta chain is from a study of T cells after yellow fever vaccination. General study findings and limits: Researchers report a weaker secondary response that nonetheless peaked faster, day 5 versus 15. It was a small share of clonotypes that appeared in both CD4 and CD8 compartments.

Germline V CDR1 and CDR2: MGHRA, YSYEKL. The germline V and J ends were trimmed by 0 bases and 2 bases, with 8 bases remaining between them. The CDR3 covers 14 residues. This clonotype showed up just a few times. What it binds is unknown. Using its own MiXCR run on the 5' RACE reads, TCRdb lists one record per CDR3 protein. The sample consists of more than 80,000 distinct CDR3 sequences, approximately 5.5% of them appearing once. The material was CD8+ T cells sorted from PBMCs, obtained 10 days after the yellow fever booster vaccination. The origin of this receptor is a young man who received the YFV17D yellow fever vaccine. The chain is built from TRBV4-1 and TRBJ2-7, with a weak D call TRBD1 (5 bases). This CDR3 is CASSQEPGPYEQYV. CDR3 DNA sequence: TGCGCCAGCAGCCAAGAACCAGGGCCCTACGAGCAGTACGTC.